This T cell receptor beta chain was identified during a study of cytomegalovirus exposure and HLA in healthy donors. The study, taken as a whole, reports: Highest at DRB1 and lowest at HLA-C, TCR association rates differed among HLA loci in a later analysis. There were 150 to 200 TCR beta chains listed as cytomegalovirus-associated. Reported performance of the classifier showed diagnosis of cytomegalovirus status with high specificity and sensitivity.

The PCR contained 60 Vbeta and 13 Jbeta primers. Libraries were prepared by immunoSEQ multiplex PCR; TCRdb keeps only in-frame clonotypes and omits some of them. Of approximately 180,000 clones listed, 70% to 85% were seen once; the top ten hold more than 4%. As to this clone: Its specificity is unknown.

This CDR3 comprises 14 residues. V was pared by 6 bases and J by 2 bases, with 11 bases between. The germline V gene encodes CDR1 MNHEY and CDR2 SVGAGI. The chain is built from TRBV6-5 and TRBJ2-1; the D gene is possibly TRBD2 (6 bases). Sequencing used PBMCs. This receptor was identified in a young man in good health and CMV-seronegative. The CDR3 bases are TGTGCCAGCAGAGAGCGGGCGGCCTACAATGAGCAGTTCTTC. Translated, it gives CASRERAAYNEQFF.